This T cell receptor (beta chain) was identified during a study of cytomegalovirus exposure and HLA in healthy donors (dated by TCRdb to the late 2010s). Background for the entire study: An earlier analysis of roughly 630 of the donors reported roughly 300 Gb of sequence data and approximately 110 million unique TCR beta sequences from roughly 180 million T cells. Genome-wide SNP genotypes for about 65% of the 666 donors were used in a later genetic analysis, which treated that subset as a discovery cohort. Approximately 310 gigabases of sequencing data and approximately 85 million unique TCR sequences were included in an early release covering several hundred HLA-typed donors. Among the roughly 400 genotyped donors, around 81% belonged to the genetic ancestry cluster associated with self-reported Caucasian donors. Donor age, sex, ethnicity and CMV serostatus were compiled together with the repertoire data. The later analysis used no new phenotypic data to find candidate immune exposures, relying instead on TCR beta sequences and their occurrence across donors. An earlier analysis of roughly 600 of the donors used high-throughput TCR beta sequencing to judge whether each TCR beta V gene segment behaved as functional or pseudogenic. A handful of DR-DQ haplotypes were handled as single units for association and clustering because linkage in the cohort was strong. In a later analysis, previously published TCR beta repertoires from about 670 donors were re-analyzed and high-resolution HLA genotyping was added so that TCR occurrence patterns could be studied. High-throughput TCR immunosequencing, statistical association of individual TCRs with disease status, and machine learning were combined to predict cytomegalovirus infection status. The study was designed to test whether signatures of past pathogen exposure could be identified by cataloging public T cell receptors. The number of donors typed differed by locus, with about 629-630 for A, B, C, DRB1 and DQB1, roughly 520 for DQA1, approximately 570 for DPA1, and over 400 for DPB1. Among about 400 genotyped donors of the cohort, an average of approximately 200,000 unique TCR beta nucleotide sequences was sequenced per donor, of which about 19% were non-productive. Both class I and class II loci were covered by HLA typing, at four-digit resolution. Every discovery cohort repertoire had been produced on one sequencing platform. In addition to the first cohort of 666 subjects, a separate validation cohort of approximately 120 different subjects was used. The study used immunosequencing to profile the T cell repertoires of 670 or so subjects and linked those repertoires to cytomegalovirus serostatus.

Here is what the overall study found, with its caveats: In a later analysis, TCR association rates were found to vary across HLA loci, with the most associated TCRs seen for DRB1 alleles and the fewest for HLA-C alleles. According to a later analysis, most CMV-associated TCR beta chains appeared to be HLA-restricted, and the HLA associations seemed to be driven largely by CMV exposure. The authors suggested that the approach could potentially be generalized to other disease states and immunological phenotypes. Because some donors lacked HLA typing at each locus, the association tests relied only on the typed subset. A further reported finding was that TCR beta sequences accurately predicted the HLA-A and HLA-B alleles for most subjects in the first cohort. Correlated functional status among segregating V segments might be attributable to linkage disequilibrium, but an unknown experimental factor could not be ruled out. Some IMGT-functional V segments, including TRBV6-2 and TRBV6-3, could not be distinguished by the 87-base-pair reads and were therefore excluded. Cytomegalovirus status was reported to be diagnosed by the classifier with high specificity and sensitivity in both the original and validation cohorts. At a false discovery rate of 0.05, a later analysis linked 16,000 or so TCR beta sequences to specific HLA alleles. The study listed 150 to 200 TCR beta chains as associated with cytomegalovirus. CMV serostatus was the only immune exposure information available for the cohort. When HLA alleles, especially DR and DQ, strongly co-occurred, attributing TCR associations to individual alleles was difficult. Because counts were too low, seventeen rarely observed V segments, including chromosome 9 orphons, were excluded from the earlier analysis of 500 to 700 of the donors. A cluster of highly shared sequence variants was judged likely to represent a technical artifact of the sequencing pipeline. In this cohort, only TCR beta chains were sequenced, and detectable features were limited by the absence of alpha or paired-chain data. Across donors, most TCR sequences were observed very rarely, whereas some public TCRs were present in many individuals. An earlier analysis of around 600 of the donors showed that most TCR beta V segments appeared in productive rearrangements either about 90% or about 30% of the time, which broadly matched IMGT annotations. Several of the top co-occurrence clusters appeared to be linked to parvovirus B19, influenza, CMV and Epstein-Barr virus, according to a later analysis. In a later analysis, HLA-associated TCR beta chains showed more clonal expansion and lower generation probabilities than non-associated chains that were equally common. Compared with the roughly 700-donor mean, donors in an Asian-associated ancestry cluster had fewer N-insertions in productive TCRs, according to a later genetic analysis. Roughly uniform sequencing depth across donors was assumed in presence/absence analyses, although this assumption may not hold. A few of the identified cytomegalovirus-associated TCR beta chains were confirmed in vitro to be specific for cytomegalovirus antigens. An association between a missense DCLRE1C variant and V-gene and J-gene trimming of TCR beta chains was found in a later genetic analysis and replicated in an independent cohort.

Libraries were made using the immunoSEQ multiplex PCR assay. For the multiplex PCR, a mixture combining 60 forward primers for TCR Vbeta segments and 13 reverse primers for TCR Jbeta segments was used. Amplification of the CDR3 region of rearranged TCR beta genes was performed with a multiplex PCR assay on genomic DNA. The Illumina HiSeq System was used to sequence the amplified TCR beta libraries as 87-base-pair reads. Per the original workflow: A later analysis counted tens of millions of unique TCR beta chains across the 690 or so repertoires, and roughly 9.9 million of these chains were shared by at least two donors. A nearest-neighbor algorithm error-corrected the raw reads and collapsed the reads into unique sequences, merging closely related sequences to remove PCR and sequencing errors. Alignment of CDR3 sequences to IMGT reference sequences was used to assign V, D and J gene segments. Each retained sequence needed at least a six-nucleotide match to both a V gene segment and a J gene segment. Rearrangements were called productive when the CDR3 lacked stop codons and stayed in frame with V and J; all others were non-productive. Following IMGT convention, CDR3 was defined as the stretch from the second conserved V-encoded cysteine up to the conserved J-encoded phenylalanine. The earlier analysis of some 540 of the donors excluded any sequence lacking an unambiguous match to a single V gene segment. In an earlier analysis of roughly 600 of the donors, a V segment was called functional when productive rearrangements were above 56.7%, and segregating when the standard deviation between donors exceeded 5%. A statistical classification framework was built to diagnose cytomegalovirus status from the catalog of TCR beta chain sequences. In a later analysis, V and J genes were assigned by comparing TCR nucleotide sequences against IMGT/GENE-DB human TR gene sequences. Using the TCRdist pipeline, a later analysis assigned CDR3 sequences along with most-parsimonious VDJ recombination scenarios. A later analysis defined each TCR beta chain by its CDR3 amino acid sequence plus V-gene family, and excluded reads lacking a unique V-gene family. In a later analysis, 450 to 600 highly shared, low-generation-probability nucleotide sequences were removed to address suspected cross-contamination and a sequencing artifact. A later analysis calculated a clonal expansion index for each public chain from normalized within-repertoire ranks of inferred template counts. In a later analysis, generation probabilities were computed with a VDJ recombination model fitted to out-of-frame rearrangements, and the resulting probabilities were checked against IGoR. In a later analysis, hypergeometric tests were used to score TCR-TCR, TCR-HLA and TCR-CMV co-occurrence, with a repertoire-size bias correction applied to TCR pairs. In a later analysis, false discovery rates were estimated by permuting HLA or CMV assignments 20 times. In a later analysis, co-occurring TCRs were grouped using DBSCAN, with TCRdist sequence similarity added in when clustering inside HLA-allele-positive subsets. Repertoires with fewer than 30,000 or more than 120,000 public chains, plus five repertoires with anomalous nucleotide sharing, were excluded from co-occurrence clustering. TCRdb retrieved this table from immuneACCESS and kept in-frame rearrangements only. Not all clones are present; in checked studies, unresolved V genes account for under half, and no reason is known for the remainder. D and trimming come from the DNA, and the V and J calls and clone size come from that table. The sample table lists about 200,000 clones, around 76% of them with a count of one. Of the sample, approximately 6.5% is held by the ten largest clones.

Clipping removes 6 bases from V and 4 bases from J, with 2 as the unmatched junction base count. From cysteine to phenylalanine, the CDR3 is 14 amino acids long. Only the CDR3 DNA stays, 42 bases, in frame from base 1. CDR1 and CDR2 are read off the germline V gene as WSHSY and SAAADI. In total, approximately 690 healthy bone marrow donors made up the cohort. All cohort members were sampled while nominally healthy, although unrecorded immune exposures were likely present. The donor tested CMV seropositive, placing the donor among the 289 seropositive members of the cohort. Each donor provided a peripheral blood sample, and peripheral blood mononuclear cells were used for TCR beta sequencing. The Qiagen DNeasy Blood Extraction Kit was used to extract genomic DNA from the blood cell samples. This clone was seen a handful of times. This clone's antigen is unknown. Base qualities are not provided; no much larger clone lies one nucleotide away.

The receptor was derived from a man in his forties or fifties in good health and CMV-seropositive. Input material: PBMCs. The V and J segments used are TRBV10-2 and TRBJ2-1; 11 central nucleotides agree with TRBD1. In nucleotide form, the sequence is TGCGCCAGCAGGGGACAGGGGGTTTACAATGAGCAGTTCTTC. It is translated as CASRGQGVYNEQFF.